A selection of T cell receptor beta chains follows, all from one sample in a study of shared clonotypes between healthy human individuals. Generated by immunoSEQ multiplex PCR, the TCRdb table keeps only in-frame clones and is missing some. Here the sample spans approximately 1.5 million clones, roughly 98.5% being singletons. Sequenced: naive CD4+ T cells sorted from blood. All receptors derive from a young man in good health. The CDR3 runs from the conserved cysteine through the conserved F or W. Each record gives: CDR3 protein, CDR3 DNA, D gene, V gene, J gene, clone size. A D gene is named only where the DNA matches it firmly. A clone size is listed for some rows: how often the clone was seen (once, few, many), or a class if it is expanded.

CDR3: CASQGLAITDTQYF; DNA: TGTGCCAGCCAGGGACTAGCGATAACAGATACGCAGTATTTT; D: TRBD2; V: TRBV28; J: TRBJ2-3; size: once
CDR3: CASSSRDTNQPQHF; DNA: TGTGCCAGCAGCTCCCGGGACACAAATCAGCCCCAGCATTTT; D: NA; V: TRBV7-2; J: TRBJ1-5; size: once
CDR3: CASSKSGPYEQYF; DNA: TGTGCCAGCAGTAAAAGCGGTCCCTACGAGCAGTACTTC; D: NA; V: TRBV27; J: TRBJ2-7; size: NA
CDR3: CSVVTTSGTYEQYF; DNA: TGCAGCGTAGTCACGACTAGCGGGACCTACGAGCAGTACTTC; D: TRBD2; V: TRBV29-1; J: TRBJ2-7; size: NA
CDR3: CASSSGTGRETQYF; DNA: TGTGCCAGTAGTAGTGGGACAGGGAGGGAGACCCAGTACTTC; D: TRBD1; V: TRBV19; J: TRBJ2-5; size: NA
CDR3: CASSIVAVRTDTQYF; DNA: TGTGCCAGTAGTATAGTTGCGGTTCGCACAGATACGCAGTATTTT; D: NA; V: TRBV19; J: TRBJ2-3; size: NA
CDR3: CASSYLSSYGQYF; DNA: TGTGCCAGCTCTTACCTGAGCTCCTACGGGCAGTACTTC; D: NA; V: TRBV18; J: TRBJ2-7; size: NA
CDR3: CASSPAMSRGNSYEQYF; DNA: TGTGCCAGCAGCCCCGCGATGAGCAGGGGAAATTCCTACGAGCAGTACTTC; D: NA; V: TRBV5-6; J: TRBJ2-7; size: NA
CDR3: CASSQEIQGARQPQHF; DNA: TGCGCCAGCAGCCAAGAAATACAGGGGGCAAGGCAGCCCCAGCATTTT; D: TRBD1; V: TRBV4-1; J: TRBJ1-5; size: once
CDR3: CASRPTIVPGNTIYF; DNA: TGTGCCAGCAGACCTACGATCGTCCCTGGAAACACCATATATTTT; D: NA; V: TRBV6-5; J: TRBJ1-3; size: NA
CDR3: CASRKTSGQETQYF; DNA: TGTGCCAGCCGGAAAACTAGCGGACAAGAGACCCAGTACTTC; D: TRBD2; V: TRBV27; J: TRBJ2-5; size: NA
CDR3: CASIDRVGFQHF; DNA: TGCGCCAGCATCGACAGGGTCGGTTTCCAGCATTTT; D: TRBD1; V: TRBV10-2; J: TRBJ1-5; size: NA
CDR3: CASTVRGRNYGYTF; DNA: TGTGCCAGCACCGTGAGGGGTCGAAACTATGGCTACACCTTC; D: NA; V: TRBV28; J: TRBJ1-2; size: NA